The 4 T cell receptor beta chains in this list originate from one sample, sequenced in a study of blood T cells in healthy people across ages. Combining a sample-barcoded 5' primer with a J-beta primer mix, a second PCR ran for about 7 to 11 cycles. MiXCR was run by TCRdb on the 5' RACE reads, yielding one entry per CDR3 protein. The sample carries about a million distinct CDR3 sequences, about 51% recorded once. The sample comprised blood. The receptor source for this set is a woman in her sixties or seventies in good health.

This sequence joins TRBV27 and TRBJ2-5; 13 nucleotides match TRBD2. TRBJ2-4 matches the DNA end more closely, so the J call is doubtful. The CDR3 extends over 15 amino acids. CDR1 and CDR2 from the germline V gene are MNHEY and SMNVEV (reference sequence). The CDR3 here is CASSLSLAGGNIQYF. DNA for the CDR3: TGTGCCAGCAGTTTATCACTAGCGGGGGGGAACATTCAGTACTTC.

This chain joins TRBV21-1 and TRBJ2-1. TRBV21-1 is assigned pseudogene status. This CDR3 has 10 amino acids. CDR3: CASSKFEQFF. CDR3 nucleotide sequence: TGTGCCAGCAGCAAATTCGAGCAGTTCTTC.

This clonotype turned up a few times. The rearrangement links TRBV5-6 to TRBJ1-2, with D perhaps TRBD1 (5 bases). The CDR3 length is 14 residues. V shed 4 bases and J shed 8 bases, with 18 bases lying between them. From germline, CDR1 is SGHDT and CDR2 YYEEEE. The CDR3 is CASSPQLSGFGYTF. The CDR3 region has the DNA TGTGCCAGCAGCCCCCAGCTGTCAGGGTTCGGCTACACCTTC.

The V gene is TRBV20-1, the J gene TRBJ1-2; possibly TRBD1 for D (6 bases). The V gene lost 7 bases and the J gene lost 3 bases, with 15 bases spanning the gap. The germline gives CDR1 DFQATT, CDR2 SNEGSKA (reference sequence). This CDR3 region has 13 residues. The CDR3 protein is CSVPQGNDYGYTF. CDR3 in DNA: TGCAGTGTTCCGCAGGGGAATGACTATGGCTACACCTTC.